This entry is about one TCR beta chain. This sample stems from a study of blood T cell repertoires in COVID-19. Study information: Samples taken during acute and convalescent COVID-19 were collected in the United States, Italy and Spain.

V lost 5 bases, J lost 2 bases, and 13 bases lay in between. CDR3 length: 14 residues. From germline, CDR1 is SGHVS and CDR2 FQNEAQ. Assay: immunoSEQ multiplex PCR; the TCRdb copy retains only in-frame clones and omits some. The sample lists about 170,000 clones; around 85% were seen once. This receptor was identified in a woman aged 80 or older with COVID-19, enrolled during active disease. The chain employs TRBV7-8 and TRBJ2-7; D remains unclear. The specimen sequenced was peripheral blood. The CDR3 loop reads CASSGKDLPYEQYF. In DNA form, the CDR3 reads TGTGCCAGCAGCGGTAAAGATCTACCCTACGAGCAGTACTTC.